Listed below are T cell receptor beta chains from one sample, sequenced in a study of prognosis after radiotherapy for stage I lung cancer. TCRdb used MiXCR to reprocess the multiplex PCR reads, holding one entry per CDR3 protein. The sample contains approximately 13,000 distinct CDR3 sequences, approximately 33% of which appear only once. The sample here was PBMCs, taken before or after stereotactic body radiation therapy (not recorded which). These receptors all come from a donor over 45 with non-small cell lung cancer. Each CDR3 is given with its conserved first and last residue. Fields, in order: J gene, V gene, clone size, D gene, CDR3 protein, CDR3 DNA. A D gene is named only where the DNA matches it firmly. Not all rows give a size; the values are once, few, many and, for expanded clones, a class.

j_call: TRBJ1-3; v_call: TRBV6-1; clone_size: many; d_call: -; cdr3_aa: CASSERSAETGNTIYF; cdr3_nt: TGTGCCAGCAGTGAACGCTCAGCCGAGACTGGAAACACCATATATTTT
j_call: TRBJ2-1; v_call: TRBV18; clone_size: many; d_call: -; cdr3_aa: CASSPRTPSYNEQFF; cdr3_nt: TGTGCCAGCTCACCACGGACCCCTTCCTACAATGAGCAGTTCTTC
j_call: TRBJ1-2; v_call: TRBV6-9; clone_size: -; d_call: -; cdr3_aa: CASSLTVPYGYTF; cdr3_nt: TGTGCCAGCAGTTTAACGGTCCCCTATGGCTACACCTTC
j_call: TRBJ2-5; v_call: TRBV28; clone_size: many; d_call: TRBD2; cdr3_aa: CASSSGTSGRETQYF; cdr3_nt: TGTGCCAGCAGTTCTGGGACTAGCGGGAGAGAGACCCAGTACTTC
j_call: TRBJ2-4; v_call: TRBV28; clone_size: -; d_call: -; cdr3_aa: CASSFFFGTSWGLAKNIQYF; cdr3_nt: TGTGCCAGCAGTTTTTTTTTTGGAACTAGCTGGGGTCTAGCCAAGAACATTCAGTACTTC
j_call: TRBJ2-1; v_call: TRBV7-2; clone_size: many; d_call: -; cdr3_aa: CASSFSLLTYNAPHNEQFF; cdr3_nt: TGTGCCAGCAGCTTCAGCTTACTTACTTACAACGCGCCTCACAATGAGCAGTTCTTC
j_call: TRBJ1-2; v_call: TRBV2; clone_size: many; d_call: -; cdr3_aa: CASSEMVTGVDGYTF; cdr3_nt: TGTGCCAGCAGTGAAATGGTCACTGGGGTGGACGGCTACACCTTC
j_call: TRBJ2-5; v_call: TRBV9; clone_size: many; d_call: TRBD2; cdr3_aa: CASSFLAGGGETQYF; cdr3_nt: TGTGCCAGCAGCTTCCTAGCGGGAGGAGGAGAGACCCAGTACTTC
j_call: TRBJ2-7; v_call: TRBV6-5; clone_size: medium-sized; d_call: TRBD2; cdr3_aa: CASSYAGGGYEQYF; cdr3_nt: TGTGCCAGCAGTTATGCGGGAGGGGGCTACGAGCAGTACTTC
j_call: TRBJ2-1; v_call: TRBV20-1; clone_size: medium-sized; d_call: -; cdr3_aa: CSARGVGSYNEQFF; cdr3_nt: TGCAGTGCTAGGGGGGTCGGCTCCTACAATGAGCAGTTCTTC
j_call: TRBJ2-2; v_call: TRBV5-1; clone_size: -; d_call: -; cdr3_aa: CSSSLTSSTGELFF; cdr3_nt: TGCTCTAGCAGCTTAACTAGCAGCACCGGGGAGCTGTTTTTT
j_call: TRBJ2-7; v_call: TRBV6-1; clone_size: medium-sized; d_call: TRBD2; cdr3_aa: CASSPAGDAYEQYF; cdr3_nt: TGTGCCAGCAGTCCAGCGGGAGATGCCTACGAGCAGTACTTC
j_call: TRBJ1-5; v_call: TRBV4-1; clone_size: many; d_call: -; cdr3_aa: CASSQDLGGARPQHF; cdr3_nt: TGCGCCAGCAGCCAAGATCTTGGAGGGGCTCGGCCCCAGCATTTT
j_call: TRBJ2-1; v_call: TRBV20-1; clone_size: -; d_call: -; cdr3_aa: CSIRRGSSYNEKFF; cdr3_nt: TGCAGTATCCGGCGGGGAAGCTCCTACAATGAGAAGTTCTTC
j_call: TRBJ1-2; v_call: TRBV7-9; clone_size: many; d_call: -; cdr3_aa: CASSLSVYYGYTF; cdr3_nt: TGTGCCAGCAGCTTATCGGTTTACTATGGCTACACCTTC
j_call: TRBJ2-3; v_call: TRBV12-3/TRBV12-4; clone_size: many; d_call: TRBD2; cdr3_aa: CASSLDVAGSTDTQYF; cdr3_nt: TGTGCCAGCAGTTTAGATGTAGCGGGGTCCACAGATACGCAGTATTTT
j_call: TRBJ1-1; v_call: TRBV6-1; clone_size: many; d_call: -; cdr3_aa: CASSATRANTEAFF; cdr3_nt: TGTGCCAGCAGTGCAACGAGGGCTAACACTGAAGCTTTCTTT
j_call: TRBJ2-7; v_call: TRBV27; clone_size: many; d_call: TRBD2; cdr3_aa: CASSFSGGGRFGDYEQYF; cdr3_nt: TGTGCCAGCAGTTTCTCGGGAGGTGGCCGGTTCGGTGACTACGAGCAGTACTTC
j_call: TRBJ1-1; v_call: TRBV11-2; clone_size: many; d_call: -; cdr3_aa: CASSLEGEAFF; cdr3_nt: TGTGCCAGCAGCTTAGAAGGGGAGGCTTTCTTT
j_call: TRBJ2-7; v_call: TRBV6-2/TRBV6-3; clone_size: many; d_call: -; cdr3_aa: CASSYGLATYEQYF; cdr3_nt: TGTGCCAGCAGTTACGGGCTAGCGACGTACGAGCAGTACTTC
j_call: TRBJ1-5; v_call: TRBV4-1; clone_size: many; d_call: -; cdr3_aa: CASSQVPAAGQPQHF; cdr3_nt: TGCGCCAGCAGCCAAGTTCCCGCCGCAGGTCAGCCCCAGCATTTT
j_call: TRBJ1-1; v_call: TRBV30; clone_size: many; d_call: -; cdr3_aa: CAWGKLGQPSTEAFF; cdr3_nt: TGTGCCTGGGGGAAACTTGGACAGCCGAGCACTGAAGCTTTCTTT
j_call: TRBJ1-1; v_call: TRBV13; clone_size: -; d_call: -; cdr3_aa: CASSPGNTESFF; cdr3_nt: TGTGCCAGCAGCCCAGGAAACACTGAATCTTTCTTT
j_call: TRBJ2-1; v_call: TRBV10-3; clone_size: many; d_call: TRBD2; cdr3_aa: CAISPGLDYNEQFF; cdr3_nt: TGTGCCATCAGCCCGGGACTAGACTACAATGAGCAGTTCTTC
j_call: TRBJ1-2; v_call: TRBV28; clone_size: -; d_call: TRBD1; cdr3_aa: CASNLGTGGAGKYGYTF; cdr3_nt: TGTGCCAGCAATTTGGGGACAGGGGGCGCGGGTAAATATGGCTACACCTTC
j_call: TRBJ1-2; v_call: TRBV27; clone_size: many; d_call: TRBD1; cdr3_aa: CASSGTGSFYGYTF; cdr3_nt: TGTGCCAGCAGCGGGACAGGGTCTTTTTATGGCTACACCTTC
j_call: TRBJ1-1; v_call: TRBV10-2; clone_size: many; d_call: TRBD1; cdr3_aa: CASSEWGDRGGMNTEAFF; cdr3_nt: TGCGCCAGCAGTGAATGGGGCGACAGGGGGGGAATGAACACTGAAGCTTTCTTT
j_call: TRBJ2-1; v_call: TRBV27; clone_size: medium-sized; d_call: TRBD2; cdr3_aa: CASSIAGVLNEQFF; cdr3_nt: TGTGCCAGCAGTATAGCGGGTGTGCTGAATGAGCAGTTCTTC
j_call: TRBJ2-7; v_call: TRBV20-1; clone_size: -; d_call: TRBD2; cdr3_aa: CSAIHVWTRGSCEQYF; cdr3_nt: TGCAGTGCCATTCACGTGTGGACTAGAGGTTCCTGCGAGCAGTACTTC
j_call: TRBJ2-7; v_call: TRBV7-6; clone_size: -; d_call: TRBD2; cdr3_aa: CASSAGTSETYEQYF; cdr3_nt: TGTGCCAGCAGCGCAGGGACTAGCGAAACCTACGAGCAGTACTTC
j_call: TRBJ1-6; v_call: TRBV6-2/TRBV6-3; clone_size: medium-sized; d_call: -; cdr3_aa: CASRVQLNSPLHF; cdr3_nt: TGTGCCAGCCGGGTCCAGCTCAATTCACCCCTCCACTTT
j_call: TRBJ1-1; v_call: TRBV19; clone_size: many; d_call: -; cdr3_aa: CASSIKKTGNTEAFF; cdr3_nt: TGTGCCAGTAGTATAAAGAAGACAGGTAACACTGAAGCTTTCTTT
j_call: TRBJ2-5; v_call: TRBV5-1; clone_size: many; d_call: TRBD2; cdr3_aa: CASSPGLVETQYF; cdr3_nt: TGCGCCAGCAGCCCCGGACTAGTTGAGACCCAGTACTTC